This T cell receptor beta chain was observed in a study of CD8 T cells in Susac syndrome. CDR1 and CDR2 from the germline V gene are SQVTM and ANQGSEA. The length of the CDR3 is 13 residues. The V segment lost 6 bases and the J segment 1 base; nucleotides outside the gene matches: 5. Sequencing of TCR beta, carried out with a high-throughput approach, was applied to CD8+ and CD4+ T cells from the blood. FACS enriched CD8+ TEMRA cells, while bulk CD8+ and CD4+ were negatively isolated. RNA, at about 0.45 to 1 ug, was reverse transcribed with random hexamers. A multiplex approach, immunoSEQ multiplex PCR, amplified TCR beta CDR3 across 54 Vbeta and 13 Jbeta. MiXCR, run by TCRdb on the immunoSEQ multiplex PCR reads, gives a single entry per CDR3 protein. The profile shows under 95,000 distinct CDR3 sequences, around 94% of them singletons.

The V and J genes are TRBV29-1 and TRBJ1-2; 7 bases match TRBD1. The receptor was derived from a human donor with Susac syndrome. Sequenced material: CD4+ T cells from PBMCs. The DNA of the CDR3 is TGCAGCGTGCCCGGACAGGTTAACTATGGCTACACCTTC. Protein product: CSVPGQVNYGYTF.